This T cell receptor beta chain was found in a study of PD-L1 blockade in urothelial cancer. Overall study: The year 2014 saw patients start atezolizumab, 1,200 mg intravenously every 3 weeks. Most patients, about 90% of the roughly 29, were males with bladder-origin cancer. Of prior chemotherapy regimens, patients had received between 0 and 3.

Noted time point: peripheral blood 6 weeks after treatment start. J was trimmed by 3 bases and V by 4 bases; bases with no gene match: 10. Germline V gene sequence: CDR1 LNHNV, CDR2 YYDKDF (reference sequence). CDR3 size: 16 residues. In the case of this clone: Antigen unknown.

General study results and limits: Clones that were tumor-associated expanded more in the blood of durable-benefit patients at 3 weeks.

The assay was immunoSEQ multiplex PCR, and TCRdb's table has in-frame clones only and misses some. The sample consists of about 43,000 clones, about four fifths of them appearing once. The rearrangement uses TRBV15 and TRBJ2-7; 9 bases align to TRBD1. The receptor was derived from a man aged 55 to 70 with urothelial cancer. The sample in question was PBMCs, obtained around atezolizumab (anti-PD-L1) treatment. The CDR3 DNA sequence: TGTGCCACCAGCAAAGGAGGCCGGGACAGGGACTACGAGCAGTACTTC. Amino acids: CATSKGGRDRDYEQYF.